This passage covers 32 T cell receptor beta chains from one sample sequenced in a study of cytomegalovirus exposure and HLA in healthy donors. The study ran its PCR with 60 Vbeta and 13 Jbeta primers. Clones were read by immunoSEQ multiplex PCR, and TCRdb kept only the in-frame ones, dropping some. This table has roughly 61,000 clones, 80% to 90% appearing once. Sequencing input: PBMCs. These receptors came from a man aged 25-40 years in good health and CMV-seropositive.

V gene TRBV7-3 combines with J gene TRBJ2-1; TRBD2 might be the D (6 bases). This CDR3 contains 13 residues. V lost 5 bases, J lost 7 bases, and 12 bases lay in between. CDR1 SGHTA and CDR2 FQGTGA come from the germline V gene. The CDR3 DNA reads TGTGCCAGCAGCCAAGGAGGGAATAATGAGCAGTTCTTC. Translating gives CASSQGGNNEQFF.

The rearrangement links TRBV23-1 to TRBJ2-7, with 7 nucleotides matching TRBD1. TRBV23-1 is recorded as an ORF, its role being uncertain. This CDR3 spans 15 amino acids. Unmatched junction bases numbered 6, after V lost 2 bases and J lost 2 bases. CDR3 region: CASSQLRQGAYEQYF. The CDR3 DNA follows: TGCGCCAGCAGTCAACTACGACAGGGCGCCTACGAGCAGTACTTC.

The chain combines TRBV27 with TRBJ2-7, with 7 bases that match TRBD1. There are 15 residues in the CDR3. V lost 5 bases and J lost 6; bases outside the gene matches: 13. Per the germline V gene, CDR1 is MNHEY and CDR2 is SMNVEV (reference sequence). The CDR3 sequence is CASSAAGTASREQYF. The CDR3 region has the DNA TGTGCCAGCAGTGCAGCCGGGACAGCCTCCCGCGAGCAGTACTTC.

J is TRBJ2-2 and V is TRBV7-3; D possibly corresponds to TRBD2 (7 bases). Trimming took 4 bases from V and 5 from J, leaving 14 bases between them. Germline V gene lookup returns CDR1 SGHTA and CDR2 FQGTGA. The CDR3 has 15 amino acids. The CDR3 here is CASSSIKGGTGELFF. The CDR3 nucleotides read TGTGCCAGCAGCTCCATCAAGGGGGGGACCGGGGAGCTGTTTTTT.

This chain uses TRBV29-1 with TRBJ2-5; tentative D call: TRBD2 (5 bases). The length of the CDR3 is 14 residues. Germline CDR1 is SQVTM and CDR2 is ANQGSEA. V was trimmed by 5 bases and J by 5 bases, leaving 18 bases between them. The CDR3 reads CSVPPAGVRETQYF. DNA for the CDR3: TGCAGCGTTCCGCCCGCCGGGGTCAGGGAGACCCAGTACTTC.

The chain carries TRBV11-3 and TRBJ2-1; TRBD1 aligns across 7 bases. V was pared by 5 bases and J by 9 bases, with 22 bases of the junction left unmatched. Per the germline V gene, CDR1 is SGHNT and CDR2 is YENEEA. This CDR3 contains 18 residues. The CDR3 loop is CASSHRDSPLAPWIEQFF. The CDR3, as DNA: TGTGCCAGCAGCCATCGGGACAGCCCTCTCGCACCTTGGATTGAGCAGTTCTTC.

This rearrangement joins TRBV6-5 to TRBJ2-5; 9 nucleotides match TRBD1. V lost 4 bases and J lost 5; bases outside the gene matches: 5. Per germline, CDR1 MNHEY and CDR2 SVGAGI. There are 14 residues in the CDR3. The CDR3 loop is CASSSSGQGETQYF. DNA for the CDR3: TGTGCCAGCAGTTCCTCGGGACAGGGCGAGACCCAGTACTTC.

The CDR3 reads CASITRGGPYNEQFF. The CDR3 DNA sequence: TGTGCCAGCATCACAAGAGGGGGTCCCTACAATGAGCAGTTCTTC. The V and J genes are TRBV7-9 and TRBJ2-1; perhaps TRBD1 as D (6 bases). The V gene lost 7 bases and the J gene lost 2 bases, with 15 bases spanning the gap. Germline CDR1 SEHNR, CDR2 FQNEAQ (reference sequence). The CDR3 is made up of 15 amino acids.

The CDR3 reads CATSRDKIAKVNNQPQHF. CDR3 DNA: TGTGCCACCAGCAGAGATAAGATAGCCAAGGTTAACAATCAGCCCCAGCATTTT. The gene calls are TRBV15 and TRBJ1-5; D is unresolved. The CDR3 length is 18 residues. The V and J ends lost 0 bases and 3 bases respectively, with 18 bases between them. The germline V gene has CDR1 LNHNV and CDR2 YYDKDF (reference sequence).

This clone was seen more than once but under ten times. The rearrangement links TRBV29-1 to TRBJ2-2; 9 bases are shared with TRBD1. Germline values: CDR1 SQVTM, CDR2 ANQGSEA. V dropped 7 bases and J dropped 6; count of bases not matched to a gene: 15. The CDR3 sequence is 16 residues long. The CDR3 region is CSASEPGQGSSGELFF. The DNA of the CDR3 is TGCAGCGCCTCTGAACCGGGACAGGGAAGTTCCGGGGAGCTGTTTTTT.

This clone has more than one count but fewer than ten. The chain combines TRBV7-9 with TRBJ1-1; tentative D call: TRBD1 (5 bases). CDR3 length: 14 residues. With 8 bases removed from V and 7 bases from J, the gap between germline ends came to 20 bases. Germline V gene data show CDR1 as SEHNR and CDR2 as FQNEAQ (reference sequence). The CDR3 protein is CASGDSWSQGEAFF. CDR3 coding DNA: TGTGCCAGCGGTGACAGTTGGAGTCAGGGTGAAGCTTTCTTT.

The rearrangement links TRBV11-2 to TRBJ2-1; 13 positions match TRBD2. The CDR3 runs 15 residues. The ends lost 4 bases at V and 3 bases at J; junction bases unmatched: 0. Germline CDR1 is SGHAT and CDR2 is FQNNGV. This chain's CDR3 is CASSWTSGSYNEQFF. CDR3 coding DNA: TGTGCCAGCAGCTGGACTAGCGGGAGCTACAATGAGCAGTTCTTC.

The J gene is TRBJ2-5, the V gene TRBV5-1; TRBD2 agrees at 7 bases. The ends lost 0 bases at V and 5 bases at J; junction bases unmatched: 7. The CDR3 runs 15 residues. Germline assignment: CDR1 SGHRS and CDR2 YFSETQ. This chain's CDR3 is CASSLGPGAGETQYF. CDR3 sequence (DNA): TGCGCCAGCAGCTTGGGTCCGGGAGCGGGGGAGACCCAGTACTTC.

The V call is TRBV5-1, the J call TRBJ1-3; D ambiguous. The CDR3 length is 14 residues. Trimming cost V 0 bases and J 0 bases, with 4 bases left between them. Germline V lookup: CDR1 SGHRS, CDR2 YFSETQ. In nucleotides, the CDR3 is TGCGCCAGCAGCTTGGAACTCTCTGGAAACACCATATATTTT. Translated: CASSLELSGNTIYF.

The chain uses TRBV15 and TRBJ2-1; D not resolved. CDR1 and CDR2 (germline): LNHNV, YYDKDF (reference sequence). The CDR3 has 11 amino acids. V lost 9 bases and J 6 bases, leaving 9 bases between the germline ends. The CDR3 bases are TGTGCCACGAGGTATAGCAATGAGCAGTTCTTC. Its protein is CATRYSNEQFF.

The chain couples TRBV7-3 to TRBJ2-2, with TRBD1 matching 9 bases. After removal of 1 base from V and 7 bases from J, the junction contained 10 bases not matched to a gene. This CDR3 has 17 residues. Germline V gene data show CDR1 as SGHTA and CDR2 as FQGTGA. The CDR3 reads CASSLIWGTGSLGELFF. In DNA, the CDR3 is TGTGCCAGCAGCTTAATTTGGGGGACAGGGAGCCTCGGGGAGCTGTTTTTT. Supplemented by reference TRBV7-3 and TRBJ2-2, the full variable domain reads GAGVSQTPSNKVTEKGKYVELRCDPISGHTALYWYRQSLGQGPEFLIYFQGTGAADDSGLPNDRFFAVRPEGSVSTLKIQRTERGDSAVYLCASSLIWGTGSLGELFFGEGSRLTVL.

J is TRBJ2-1 and V is TRBV6-5, with TRBD2 matching 14 bases. The CDR3 consists of 15 residues. Unmatched junction bases numbered 9, after V lost 7 bases and J lost 10 bases. The germline gives CDR1 MNHEY, CDR2 SVGAGI. The DNA for the CDR3 is TGTGCCAGCATCCCACGGACTAGCGGGAGGATAGAGCAGTTCTTC. It translates to CASIPRTSGRIEQFF.

With regard to this clone: The same CDR3 also results from other DNA sequences found in this sample. The chain links TRBV28 to TRBJ2-1; no clear D. This CDR3 is 11 amino acids long. Germline lookup yields CDR1 MDHEN and CDR2 SYDVKM. Trimming pared 6 bases from V and 3 bases from J, leaving 3 bases between. The CDR3 here is CASSRYNEQFF. The CDR3 coding sequence is TGTGCCAGCAGCCGCTACAATGAGCAGTTCTTC.

The chain links TRBV9 to TRBJ1-2; 11 bases map to TRBD1. Germline trimming cut 0 bases from V and 8 bases from J; bases unmatched to any gene: 3. Germline-derived CDR1 and CDR2 are SGDLS and YYNGEE. CDR3 length: 14 amino acids. This CDR3 is CASSVGDRGDGYTF. The DNA for the CDR3 is TGTGCCAGCAGCGTAGGGGACAGGGGGGACGGCTACACCTTC.

This chain connects TRBV7-8 to TRBJ2-4; a weak D match, TRBD1 (6 bases). The CDR3 has 16 residues. CDR1 and CDR2 (germline): SGHVS, FQNEAQ. Trimming cost V 4 bases and J 3 bases, with 16 bases left between them. CDR3 DNA: TGTGCCAGCAGCTCCCTAACAGGGATCGACAAAAACATTCAGTACTTC. Protein sequence: CASSSLTGIDKNIQYF. Variable domain in full (rest from reference TRBV7-8 and TRBJ2-4): GAGVSQSPRYKVAKRGQDVALRCDPISGHVSLFWYQQALGQGPEFLTYFQNEAQLDKSGLPSDRFFAERPEGSVSTLKIQRTQQEDSAVYLCASSSLTGIDKNIQYFGAGTRLSVL.

The chain is built from TRBV5-1 and TRBJ2-1; the match to TRBD2 covers 7 bases. V lost 2 bases to trimming and J lost 5 bases; unmatched junction nucleotides: 4. Germline CDR1 and CDR2: SGHRS and YFSETQ. The CDR3 length is 14 residues. CDR3 in amino acids: CASSFLGGDNEQFF. DNA of the CDR3: TGCGCCAGCAGCTTCTTGGGAGGGGACAATGAGCAGTTCTTC.

A single count supports this clone. This chain links TRBV18 with TRBJ1-5; 7 nucleotides align to TRBD1. The V segment lost 4 bases and the J segment 7 bases; nucleotides outside the gene matches: 10. This CDR3 comprises 15 residues. In germline, CDR1 is KGHSH, CDR2 LQKENI. The CDR3 sequence: CASSLGQVYGQPQHF. The CDR3 DNA reads TGTGCCAGCTCACTTGGACAGGTCTATGGACAGCCCCAGCATTTT.

The chain joins TRBV6-4 to TRBJ1-2; 8 bases agree with TRBD1. V trimming: 7 bases; J trimming: 2 bases; junction bases outside the gene matches: 6. The V gene's germline CDR1 is MRHNA and CDR2 SNTAGT. The CDR3 is 14 amino acids. CDR3 protein: CASTPDRANYGYTF. The CDR3 bases are TGTGCCAGCACCCCGGACAGGGCCAACTATGGCTACACCTTC.

The chain joins TRBV5-1 to TRBJ2-2, with 10 bases identical to TRBD2. CDR3 length: 17 residues. The trim removed 0 bases at V and 2 bases at J, leaving 4 bases unmatched. Germline CDR1 and CDR2: SGHRS and YFSETQ. The CDR3 DNA sequence: TGCGCCAGCAGCTTGGGACCTAGCGGGGGAAACACCGGGGAGCTGTTTTTT. Translated, it gives CASSLGPSGGNTGELFF.

This chain uses TRBV18 with TRBJ1-2; the D gene is possibly TRBD1 (5 bases). The germline V gene has CDR1 KGHSH and CDR2 LQKENI. The ends were cut back, 4 bases at V and 1 base at J, with 7 bases in the middle. This CDR3 has 13 residues. The CDR3 region is CASSQDSNYGYTF. DNA of the CDR3: TGTGCCAGCTCACAAGACAGTAACTATGGCTACACCTTC.

The chain links TRBV19 to TRBJ2-7; the match to TRBD1 covers 10 bases. Germline CDR1 LNHDA, CDR2 SQIVND (reference sequence). Trimming cost V 5 bases and J 2 bases; bases outside gene matches: 9. CDR3 size: 16 residues. The CDR3 region is CASSFPSGTGAYEQYF. The CDR3 DNA follows: TGTGCCAGTAGTTTCCCCTCCGGGACAGGGGCCTACGAGCAGTACTTC.

For the CDR3, the DNA is TGTGCCAGCTCACGATTAAGGGGCAGGGGCGGCGGCTACACCTTC. Encoded protein: CASSRLRGRGGGYTF. The gene calls are TRBV18 and TRBJ1-2; D perhaps matches TRBD1 (6 bases). Germline CDR1 KGHSH, CDR2 LQKENI. This CDR3 is 15 amino acids long. V was pared by 4 bases and J by 8 bases, with 20 bases between.

V and J are TRBV2 and TRBJ2-7; D remains ambiguous. V lost 1 base and J 4 bases, leaving 5 bases between the germline ends. CDR1 is SNHLY, CDR2 FYNNEI, per germline. This CDR3 is 12 amino acids long. DNA of the CDR3: TGTGCCAGCAGTGAAGAGCGTTACGAGCAGTACTTC. Residues: CASSEERYEQYF. The complete variable domain, with remaining parts taken from reference TRBV2 and TRBJ2-7, reads EPEVTQTPSHQVTQMGQEVILRCVPISNHLYFYWYRQILGQKVEFLVSFYNNEISEKSEIFDDQFSVERPDGSNFTLKIRSTKLEDSAMYFCASSEERYEQYFGPGTRLTVT.

The sample holds a few counts of this clone. This chain joins TRBV19 and TRBJ2-5; 13 positions match TRBD2. J lost 4 bases, V lost 5 bases, and 10 bases had no gene match. Germline V CDR1 and CDR2: LNHDA, SQIVND (reference sequence). CDR3 length equals 17 residues. The CDR3 DNA follows: TGTGCCAGTAGTCCCCGGACTAGCGGGAGACGGGGAGAGACCCAGTACTTC. Translated, it gives CASSPRTSGRRGETQYF.

The chain combines TRBV27 with TRBJ2-1; TRBD2 agrees at 8 bases. The V segment lost 5 bases and the J segment 3 bases; nucleotides outside the gene matches: 6. CDR3 size: 15 residues. Germline V gene sequence: CDR1 MNHEY, CDR2 SMNVEV (reference sequence). The CDR3 sequence: CASSIIAGLYNEQFF. Here the CDR3 DNA reads TGTGCCAGCAGTATCATAGCGGGACTCTACAATGAGCAGTTCTTC.

The rearrangement uses TRBV5-1 and TRBJ2-7; 14 bases are shared with TRBD2. This CDR3 has 16 residues. The V segment lost 0 bases and the J segment 1 base; nucleotides outside the gene matches: 0. The germline V gene encodes CDR1 SGHRS and CDR2 YFSETQ. The CDR3 coding sequence is TGCGCCAGCAGCTTGGGACTAGCGGGAGGGTCCTACGAGCAGTACTTC. Its protein product is CASSLGLAGGSYEQYF. The complete variable domain, with remaining parts taken from reference TRBV5-1 and TRBJ2-7, reads KAGVTQTPRYLIKTRGQQVTLSCSPISGHRSVSWYQQTPGQGLQFLFEYFSETQRNKGNFPGRFSGRQFSNSRSEMNVSTLELGDSALYLCASSLGLAGGSYEQYFGPGTRLTVT.

The CDR3 nucleotides read TGTGCCTGGACCGCCGGGACAGGGAGTGAAAAACTGTTTTTT. Translating gives CAWTAGTGSEKLFF. The chain uses TRBV30 and TRBJ1-4, with 9 bases aligning to TRBD1. This CDR3 has 14 amino acids. V lost 4 bases to trimming and J lost 7 bases; unmatched junction nucleotides: 7. Germline CDR1 is GTSNPN and CDR2 is SVGIG (reference sequence).